A single sample is the source of the 30 T cell receptor beta chains below, sequenced in a study of cytomegalovirus exposure and HLA in healthy donors. Both 60 Vbeta primers and 13 Jbeta primers went into the PCR. Assay: immunoSEQ multiplex PCR; the TCRdb copy retains only in-frame clones and omits some. The sample includes 100,000 to 150,000 clones, over 65% of them seen just once. The specimen sequenced was PBMCs. Receptor source: a man younger than 40 in good health and CMV-seronegative.

This chain uses TRBV7-2 with TRBJ1-1; D remains unclear. This CDR3 region has 14 residues. The germline V gene encodes CDR1 SGHTA and CDR2 FQGNSA. Trimming took 1 base from V and 2 from J, leaving 8 bases between them. CDR3 loop: CASSLEAGNTEAFF. DNA of the CDR3: TGTGCCAGCAGCTTAGAGGCAGGTAACACTGAAGCTTTCTTT.

CDR3 residues: CASRDTVSYEQYF. CDR3 sequence (DNA): TGTGCCAGCAGAGACACAGTATCCTACGAGCAGTACTTC. The chain recombines TRBV5-6 with TRBJ2-7; no firm D call. From germline, CDR1 is SGHDT and CDR2 YYEEEE. CDR3 length: 13 residues. The ends were cut back, 5 bases at V and 1 base at J, with 10 bases in the middle. Full variable domain (remainder filled in from reference TRBV5-6 and TRBJ2-7): DAGVTQSPTHLIKTRGQQVTLRCSPKSGHDTVSWYQQALGQGPQFIFQYYEEEERQRGNFPDRFSGHQFPNYSSELNVNALLLGDSALYLCASRDTVSYEQYFGPGTRLTVT.

This clone has just one count. The V gene is TRBV6-4, the J gene TRBJ2-2; 8 nucleotides align to TRBD1. This CDR3 has 15 residues. V lost 6 bases, J lost 0 bases, and 3 bases stayed unmatched. The germline V gene has CDR1 MRHNA and CDR2 SNTAGT. CDR3 loop: CASRGQGANTGELFF. DNA for the CDR3: TGTGCCAGCAGAGGACAGGGCGCGAACACCGGGGAGCTGTTTTTT.

The rearrangement uses TRBV19 and TRBJ1-1; 11 nucleotides align to TRBD1. The germline gives CDR1 LNHDA, CDR2 SQIVND (reference sequence). This CDR3 has 15 residues. The trim removed 6 bases at V and 5 bases at J, leaving 8 bases unmatched. The CDR3 here is CASRTGTGGRTEAFF. In nucleotides, the CDR3 is TGTGCCAGTAGGACTGGGACAGGGGGAAGGACTGAAGCTTTCTTT.

As to this clone: The junction and the germline gene differ at one end; a read error may be behind it. CDR3 protein: CSSSLGRAEAFF. CDR3 nucleotides: TGTTCCAGCAGCTTAGGCAGGGCTGAAGCTTTCTTT. The chain joins TRBV7-9 to TRBJ1-1, with a weak D call TRBD1 (5 bases). Germline loops: CDR1 SEHNR, CDR2 FQNEAQ (reference sequence). The CDR3 runs to 12 residues. The full variable domain, rest sourced from reference TRBV7-9 and TRBJ1-1, is DTGVSQNPRHKITKRGQNVTFRCDPISEHNRLYWYRQTLGQGPEFLTYFQNEAQLEKSRLLSDRFSAERPKGSFSTLEIQRTEQGDSAMYLCSSSLGRAEAFFGQGTRLTVV.

The chain has TRBV15 and TRBJ1-6; 10 bases line up with TRBD1. The germline gives CDR1 LNHNV, CDR2 YYDKDF (reference sequence). The CDR3 runs to 18 residues. The ends lost 4 bases at V and 1 base at J; junction bases unmatched: 7. The CDR3 spells CATSKGTGDRSYNSPLHF. DNA for the CDR3: TGTGCCACCAGCAAAGGGACAGGGGATCGGTCCTATAATTCACCCCTCCACTTT.

The gene calls are TRBV6-5 and TRBJ1-1, with TRBD1 as a possible D gene (6 bases). The germline V gene has CDR1 MNHEY and CDR2 SVGAGI. The CDR3 covers 13 residues. V dropped 3 bases and J dropped 8 bases, with 13 bases sitting between them. The CDR3 DNA reads TGTGCCAGCAGTTATCCCCAGGGGAAGGAAGCTTTCTTT. Residues: CASSYPQGKEAFF.

The table lists this clone with a few counts. The V call is TRBV27, the J call TRBJ1-5; D possibly corresponds to TRBD1 (5 bases). Germline CDR1 reads MNHEY; CDR2 reads SMNVEV (reference sequence). V lost 6 bases and J 6 bases, leaving 18 bases between the germline ends. The CDR3 has 15 residues. This chain's CDR3 is CASSLTGRAVQPQHF. In DNA form, the CDR3 reads TGTGCCAGCAGCTTAACAGGACGGGCAGTTCAGCCCCAGCATTTT.

The table lists this clone with a few counts. This chain joins TRBV7-2 and TRBJ2-1, with 10 nucleotides matching TRBD2. Germline V CDR1 and CDR2: SGHTA, FQGNSA. The CDR3 consists of 16 residues. J lost 8 bases, V lost 4 bases, and 11 bases had no gene match. CDR3 loop: CASSSPASGSRYEQFF. The CDR3 DNA reads as TGTGCCAGCAGCTCCCCGGCTAGCGGGAGTAGGTATGAGCAGTTCTTC.

Concerning this clone itself: A read error may account for a junction end that differs from germline. Other DNA sequences in this specimen translate into the identical CDR3. V is TRBV27 and J is TRBJ2-2; 13 bases are shared with TRBD2. The CDR3 is made up of 16 amino acids. Germline values: CDR1 MNHEY, CDR2 SMNVEV (reference sequence). CDR3 residues: CASSTRTSGSTGELFF. The CDR3 DNA is TGTGCCAGCAGTACCCGGACTAGCGGGAGTACCGGGGAGCTGTTTTTC.

This clone was counted only a few times. The chain recombines TRBV10-3 with TRBJ2-1; D remains unclear. Germline V gives CDR1 ENHRY, CDR2 SYGVKD. Trimming removed 10 bases at V and 0 bases at J, with 22 bases between. The CDR3 length is 17 residues. This CDR3 reads CATLSLGVRDSYNEQFF. CDR3 sequence (DNA): TGTGCCACTCTCAGTCTAGGAGTCCGCGACTCCTACAATGAGCAGTTCTTC.

This chain joins TRBV19 and TRBJ2-1, with 8 bases fitting TRBD2. After removal of 3 bases from V and 3 bases from J, the junction contained 7 bases not matched to a gene. The length of the CDR3 is 16 residues. CDR1 is LNHDA and CDR2 is SQIVND in the germline V gene (reference sequence). The CDR3 coding sequence is TGTGCCAGTAGTATCAGGGGCGGGGGGATCTACAATGAGCAGTTCTTC. Protein sequence: CASSIRGGGIYNEQFF.

The rearrangement joins TRBV19 to TRBJ1-1; 7 nucleotides line up with TRBD1. V was clipped by 7 bases and J by 6 bases; unmatched bases: 11. The CDR3 is 14 residues long. In germline, CDR1 is LNHDA, CDR2 SQIVND (reference sequence). In DNA form, the CDR3 reads TGTGCCAGTAAAAGTAGAGGGGGCGCCTCTGAAGCTTTCTTT. Encoded protein: CASKSRGGASEAFF.

The chain joins TRBV7-2 to TRBJ2-5; 7 bases agree with TRBD2. The CDR3 loop spans 14 amino acids. Germline V lookup: CDR1 SGHTA, CDR2 FQGNSA. The V and J ends lost 3 bases and 9 bases, in that order; junction bases with no gene match: 10. The CDR3: CASSLGTVREAQYF. The CDR3 nucleotides read TGTGCCAGCAGCTTGGGGACGGTTCGGGAGGCCCAGTACTTC.

This clone was found a few times. V usage is TRBV7-9 and J usage is TRBJ2-7; 11 nucleotides agree with TRBD2. CDR1 and CDR2 from the germline V gene are SEHNR and FQNEAQ (reference sequence). J gave up 5 bases and V 1 base, and 7 bases lay outside the gene matches. This CDR3 comprises 16 residues. As DNA, the CDR3 is TGTGCCAGCAGCTTAGAAGTAGCGGGAGGGCCCGACGAGCAGTACTTC. It codes for CASSLEVAGGPDEQYF.

The rearrangement uses TRBV29-1 and TRBJ2-5; a weak D match, TRBD2 (6 bases). The CDR3 has 13 amino acids. Trimming shortened V by 4 bases and J by 5 bases, and 14 bases separated the two germline ends. In germline, CDR1 is SQVTM, CDR2 ANQGSEA. The CDR3 sequence: CSVGLGGIETQYF. CDR3 in DNA: TGCAGCGTTGGATTGGGAGGCATCGAGACCCAGTACTTC.

CDR3 sequence reads: CASSLAGTDTQYF. The CDR3 nucleotides are TGTGCCAGCAGCCTAGCGGGTACAGATACGCAGTATTTT. This rearrangement joins TRBV6-6 to TRBJ2-3; 8 bases map to TRBD2. CDR1 is MNHNY and CDR2 is SVGAGI in the germline V gene (reference sequence). The CDR3 runs to 13 residues. Trimming removed 6 bases from V and 3 bases from J; junction bases left unmatched: 2.

The chain is built from TRBV6-5 and TRBJ1-1, with D perhaps TRBD1 (5 bases). CDR1 is MNHEY, CDR2 SVGAGI, per germline. The CDR3 runs 13 residues. Trimming pared 6 bases from V and 2 bases from J, leaving 10 bases between. The CDR3 region has the DNA TGTGCCAGCAGAGAACAGGTAAACACTGAAGCTTTCTTT. Its protein product is CASREQVNTEAFF.

V usage is TRBV6-6 and J usage is TRBJ1-2, with 8 nucleotides matching TRBD1. This CDR3 region has 14 residues. Germline loops: CDR1 MNHNY, CDR2 SVGAGI (reference sequence). With V trimmed by 6 bases and J by 2 bases, 5 bases remained unmatched. The DNA of the CDR3 is TGTGCCAGCAGACAGGGGGTTACGAACTATGGCTACACCTTC. It codes for CASRQGVTNYGYTF.

The chain couples TRBV7-9 to TRBJ1-2; 8 nucleotides line up with TRBD1. After removal of 4 bases from V and 1 base from J, the junction contained 5 bases not matched to a gene. The CDR3 is 15 amino acids. Per germline, CDR1 SEHNR and CDR2 FQNEAQ (reference sequence). The CDR3 loop is CASSSRTGSNYGYTF. DNA of the CDR3: TGTGCCAGCAGCTCGAGGACAGGGAGTAACTATGGCTACACCTTC.

V usage is TRBV4-3 and J usage is TRBJ1-2; D might be TRBD1 (6 bases). The CDR3 covers 13 residues. With 4 bases removed from V and 8 bases from J, the gap between germline ends came to 14 bases. CDR1 is LGHNA, CDR2 YSLEER, per germline. CDR3 nucleotides: TGCGCCAGCAGCCTTACAGGGCTCGGGGGCTACACCTTC. Translated: CASSLTGLGGYTF.

The chain uses TRBV19 and TRBJ2-1; 9 bases align to TRBD1. The trim removed 5 bases at V and 4 bases at J, leaving 6 bases unmatched. The CDR3 runs 15 residues. In germline, CDR1 is LNHDA, CDR2 SQIVND (reference sequence). The CDR3 loop is CASSSGTGIYNEQFF. CDR3 nucleotides: TGTGCCAGTAGTTCCGGGACAGGGATTTACAATGAGCAGTTCTTC. The full variable domain, rest sourced from reference TRBV19 and TRBJ2-1, is DGGITQSPKYLFRKEGQNVTLSCEQNLNHDAMYWYRQDPGQGLRLIYYSQIVNDFQKGDIAEGYSVSREKKESFPLTVTSAQKNPTAFYLCASSSGTGIYNEQFFGPGTRLTVL.

The V gene is TRBV19, the J gene TRBJ1-1, with D maybe TRBD1 (5 bases). The CDR3 runs to 14 residues. V was clipped by 4 bases and J by 8 bases, with 17 bases between them. From germline, CDR1 is LNHDA and CDR2 SQIVND (reference sequence). The CDR3 protein is CASSTGGARDEAFF. The CDR3 DNA reads as TGTGCCAGTAGTACAGGAGGGGCGAGGGACGAAGCTTTCTTT.

The rearrangement joins TRBV9 to TRBJ1-1, with D possibly matching TRBD1 (5 bases). CDR3 length equals 14 residues. Germline CDR1 SGDLS, CDR2 YYNGEE. V lost 2 bases and J lost 1, with 9 bases in between. The CDR3 reads CASSVGGANTEAFF. The CDR3 DNA is TGTGCCAGCAGCGTGGGGGGAGCGAACACTGAAGCTTTCTTT.

This clone came up once. This sequence joins TRBV28 and TRBJ2-2, with a weak D call TRBD2 (5 bases). The CDR3 consists of 14 residues. The V end lost 7 bases, the J end lost 2 bases, and 11 bases lay between the germline ends. Germline V gene lookup returns CDR1 MDHEN and CDR2 SYDVKM. The CDR3 nucleotides read TGTGCCAGCACGGGATATGTCAACACCGGGGAGCTGTTTTTT. Amino acid sequence: CASTGYVNTGELFF.

J is TRBJ1-4 and V is TRBV2; no definite D call. The V end lost 4 bases, the J end lost 6 bases, and 15 bases lay between the germline ends. Germline loops: CDR1 SNHLY, CDR2 FYNNEI. This CDR3 has 15 residues. The CDR3 DNA follows: TGTGCCAGCAGTGTGGTCGCGGGAAATGATGAAAAACTGTTTTTT. Translation gives CASSVVAGNDEKLFF.

The gene calls are TRBV11-2 and TRBJ2-7, with 9 nucleotides matching TRBD1. Unmatched junction bases numbered 14, after V lost 6 bases and J lost 5 bases. In germline, CDR1 is SGHAT, CDR2 FQNNGV. The CDR3 consists of 16 residues. CDR3 loop: CASRRSTGGYFHEQYF. In nucleotides, the CDR3 is TGTGCCAGCAGACGTTCTACAGGGGGCTATTTCCACGAGCAGTACTTC. Based on the CDR3 plus reference TRBV11-2 and TRBJ2-7, the full variable domain is EAGVAQSPRYKIIEKRQSVAFWCNPISGHATLYWYQQILGQGPKLLIQFQNNGVVDDSQLPKDRFSAERLKGVDSTLKIQPAKLEDSAVYLCASRRSTGGYFHEQYFGPGTRLTVT.

This chain joins TRBV29-1 and TRBJ1-2; 7 positions agree with TRBD1. V trimming: 6 bases; J trimming: 8 bases; junction bases outside the gene matches: 6. Germline V gene lookup returns CDR1 SQVTM and CDR2 ANQGSEA. The CDR3 covers 11 residues. CDR3 region: CSVPGTDGYTF. CDR3 in DNA: TGCAGCGTCCCTGGGACAGACGGCTACACCTTC.

This chain connects TRBV5-1 to TRBJ2-7; TRBD1 matches 7 bases. With 4 bases clipped from V and 4 bases from J, the junction kept 5 bases outside the gene matches. CDR3 length: 13 residues. Looked up from germline, CDR1 is SGHRS and CDR2 is YFSETQ. Here the CDR3 DNA reads TGCGCCAGCAGCCAAGGGGACAGTTACGAGCAGTACTTC. As protein: CASSQGDSYEQYF.

This clone occurred a few times. The chain combines TRBV7-8 with TRBJ2-2; D ambiguous. This CDR3 comprises 12 residues. The V and J ends lost 8 bases and 6 bases respectively, with 10 bases between them. Germline assignment: CDR1 SGHVS and CDR2 FQNEAQ. This chain's CDR3 is CASRRVAGELFF. The CDR3, as DNA: TGTGCCAGCCGACGGGTAGCCGGGGAGCTGTTTTTT.